Presented here are 20 T cell receptor beta chains from one specimen sequenced in a study of T cell clones after liver transplantation. Sequenced by immunoSEQ multiplex PCR; TCRdb stores in-frame clones only, minus some. Of around 78,000 clones listed, roughly 80% were seen once; the top ten hold about 2.8%. Sequencing used CD4+ T cells from blood, obtained at the 22-month timepoint. The receptors shown here come from a human patient who received a liver transplant. Some of the T cells might come from the graft donor.

This chain connects TRBV6-1 to TRBJ2-2; 9 bases agree with TRBD2. CDR3 size: 14 residues. CDR1 is MNHNS, CDR2 SASEGT, per germline. J was trimmed by 6 bases and V by 8 bases; bases with no gene match: 7. The CDR3 region is CASCTSGPAGELFF. Here the CDR3 DNA reads TGTGCCAGCTGCACTAGCGGGCCGGCCGGGGAGCTGTTTTTT.

The chain recombines TRBV7-2 with TRBJ2-2; no firm D call. The CDR3 is 15 amino acids. V lost 8 bases to trimming and J lost 1 base, with 14 bases between them. Germline values: CDR1 SGHTA, CDR2 FQGNSA. In nucleotides, the CDR3 is TGTGCCAGCTCTGGACCCAGAAGGAACACCGGGGAGCTGTTTTTT. Protein: CASSGPRRNTGELFF.

The CDR3 sequence is CASMRIGGVNGQYF. CDR3 bases: TGTGCCAGCATGAGGATAGGGGGCGTTAATGGGCAGTACTTC. V is TRBV28 and J is TRBJ2-7; 7 positions agree with TRBD1. The trim removed 7 bases at V and 9 bases at J, leaving 15 bases unmatched. This CDR3 spans 14 amino acids. Germline V CDR1 and CDR2: MDHEN, SYDVKM.

V gene TRBV7-2 combines with J gene TRBJ1-6; 7 bases match TRBD1. The CDR3 loop spans 18 amino acids. In germline, CDR1 is SGHTA, CDR2 FQGNSA. Germline trimming cut 4 bases from V and 3 bases from J; bases unmatched to any gene: 12. The CDR3 loop is CASSWTGRGQFYNSPLHF. CDR3 DNA sequence: TGTGCCAGCAGCTGGACGGGGAGGGGGCAGTTCTATAATTCACCCCTCCACTTT. The full variable domain, completed using reference TRBV7-2 and TRBJ1-6, is GAGVSQSPSNKVTEKGKDVELRCDPISGHTALYWYRQSLGQGLEFLIYFQGNSAPDKSGLPSDRFSAERTGGSVSTLTIQRTQQEDSAVYLCASSWTGRGQFYNSPLHFGNGTRLTVT.

The rearrangement links TRBV28 to TRBJ2-1; TRBD1 might be the D (6 bases). The V end was cut by 5 bases, the J end by 8 bases, with 19 bases between. CDR3 length: 15 residues. The germline gives CDR1 MDHEN, CDR2 SYDVKM. Here the CDR3 reads CASSPNRVTWDEQFF. As DNA, the CDR3 is TGTGCCAGCAGTCCGAACAGGGTAACGTGGGATGAGCAGTTCTTC. Based on the CDR3 plus reference TRBV28 and TRBJ2-1, the full variable domain is DVKVTQSSRYLVKRTGEKVFLECVQDMDHENMFWYRQDPGLGLRLIYFSYDVKMKEKGDIPEGYSVSREKKERFSLILESASTNQTSMYLCASSPNRVTWDEQFFGPGTRLTVL.

V is TRBV5-4 and J is TRBJ2-3; D assignment may be TRBD1 or TRBD2 (5 bases each). Trimming cost V 0 bases and J 3 bases, with 14 bases left between them. Germline CDR1 reads SGHNT; CDR2 reads YYREEE (reference sequence). The CDR3 totals 16 residues. The CDR3, as DNA: TGTGCCAGCAGCTTGGCCACGGGGCCACGGACAGATACGCAGTATTTT. Translation gives CASSLATGPRTDTQYF.

The chain joins TRBV7-2 to TRBJ2-3, with 12 bases that match TRBD2. Germline V gives CDR1 SGHTA, CDR2 FQGNSA. V lost 0 bases to trimming and J lost 13 bases; unmatched junction nucleotides: 8. CDR3 size: 15 residues. The CDR3 sequence: CASSLAPSGGGQKYF. The CDR3 bases are TGTGCCAGCAGCTTAGCCCCTAGCGGGGGGGGTCAAAAGTATTTT.

The chain has TRBV19 and TRBJ2-1; 7 bases align to TRBD1. V dropped 4 bases and J dropped 6; count of bases not matched to a gene: 9. The CDR3 is made up of 15 amino acids. Per germline, CDR1 LNHDA and CDR2 SQIVND (reference sequence). CDR3 coding DNA: TGTGCCAGTAGTACCTCCGGGACAGTCGTCAATGAGCAGTTCTTC. It is translated as CASSTSGTVVNEQFF.

Worth noting for this clone: Relative to the germline gene, one junction end is altered; a read error may explain this. The V call is TRBV7-9, the J call TRBJ2-3, with D maybe TRBD2 (5 bases). CDR3 length: 14 residues. Germline CDR1 and CDR2: SEHNR and FQNEAQ (reference sequence). CDR3 amino acids: CASSLSPSKDTQYF. CDR3 DNA sequence: TGTGCCAGCAGCTTATCACCTAGCAAAGATACGCAGTATTTT.

This clone was seen only once. The J gene is TRBJ2-3, the V gene TRBV19; 7 bases match TRBD1. Germline values: CDR1 LNHDA, CDR2 SQIVND (reference sequence). CDR3 length: 13 residues. V was clipped by 7 bases and J by 5 bases; unmatched bases: 6. For the CDR3, the DNA is TGTGCCAGTACCGACAGGGCTAGAGATACGCAGTATTTT. Amino acids: CASTDRARDTQYF.

In this sample, this clone turned up a few times. This rearrangement joins TRBV6-1 to TRBJ2-1; 8 bases agree with TRBD1. There are 14 residues in the CDR3. The trim removed 9 bases at V and 4 bases at J, leaving 8 bases unmatched. CDR1 is MNHNS and CDR2 is SASEGT in the germline V gene. The CDR3 region has the DNA TGTGCCAGTATTGAGGGGACAGGTTACAATGAGCAGTTCTTC. It encodes CASIEGTGYNEQFF.

This clone was seen a handful of times. The J gene is TRBJ1-5, the V gene TRBV14; D gene ambiguous. The germline V gene encodes CDR1 SGHDN and CDR2 FVKESK. With 1 base removed from V and 6 bases from J, the gap between germline ends came to 7 bases. This CDR3 has 13 residues. The CDR3 region is CASSQGEGQPQHF. The CDR3 DNA sequence: TGTGCCAGCAGCCAAGGGGAGGGTCAGCCCCAGCATTTT.

The chain combines TRBV2 with TRBJ2-1; 7 nucleotides match TRBD2. CDR1 is SNHLY, CDR2 FYNNEI, per germline. CDR3 length equals 16 residues. V shed 5 bases, J shed 5 bases, and the junction held 12 bases outside the gene matches. The CDR3 sequence: CASSTGRGREHNEQFF. CDR3 bases: TGTGCCAGCAGTACGGGGAGGGGAAGAGAACACAATGAGCAGTTCTTC.

The genes are TRBV6-5 and TRBJ1-1, with D possibly TRBD1 on 5 matching bases. The V gene's germline CDR1 is MNHEY and CDR2 SVGAGI. V was trimmed by 2 bases and J by 4 bases, leaving 8 bases between them. The CDR3 sequence is 13 residues long. DNA for the CDR3: TGTGCCAGCAGTTACGGCGGGGGCACTGAAGCTTTCTTT. It translates to CASSYGGGTEAFF.

The chain has TRBV4-2 and TRBJ1-2; D call uncertain. Trimming pared 1 base from V and 2 bases from J, leaving 11 bases between. Germline-derived CDR1 and CDR2 are LGHNA and YNFKEQ. CDR3 size: 15 residues. The CDR3 DNA reads as TGTGCCAGCAGCCAAGGGGGAGCCACGAACTATGGCTACACCTTC. The encoded protein is CASSQGGATNYGYTF.

The chain joins TRBV4-3 to TRBJ2-4; D might be TRBD2 (5 bases). The length of the CDR3 is 15 residues. The ends were cut back, 0 bases at V and 9 bases at J, with 15 bases in the middle. CDR1 and CDR2 from the germline V gene are LGHNA and YSLEER. The CDR3 region is CASSQDPGRRGIQYF. In nucleotides, the CDR3 is TGCGCCAGCAGCCAAGATCCAGGCAGACGGGGCATTCAGTACTTC.

This sequence joins TRBV6-6 and TRBJ1-5; no clear D gene. Trimming shortened V by 1 base and J by 0 bases, and 1 base separated the two germline ends. The CDR3 extends over 13 amino acids. The V gene's germline CDR1 is MNHNY and CDR2 SVGAGI (reference sequence). The CDR3 loop reads CASSYYSNQPQHF. The CDR3 region has the DNA TGTGCCAGCAGTTACTATAGCAATCAGCCCCAGCATTTT.

The table lists this clone with a few counts. This rearrangement joins TRBV19 to TRBJ2-3, with D unresolved. CDR1 and CDR2 (germline): LNHDA, SQIVND (reference sequence). The CDR3 spans 13 residues. The germline V and J ends were trimmed by 7 bases and 2 bases, with 10 bases remaining between them. The CDR3 protein is CASNPPDTDTQYF. The CDR3 region has the DNA TGTGCCAGTAATCCTCCGGACACAGATACGCAGTATTTT.

In its sample, this clone was seen a few times. The genes are TRBV7-8 and TRBJ2-1, with TRBD2 identical over 13 bases. Trimming took 5 bases from V and 8 from J; bases not matched to a gene: 6. The germline CDR1 and CDR2 sequences are SGHVS and FQNEAQ. The CDR3 sequence is 15 residues long. CDR3 sequence: CASSPTSGRADEQFF. The CDR3 nucleotides are TGTGCCAGCAGCCCAACTAGCGGGAGGGCCGATGAGCAGTTCTTC.

This chain joins TRBV9 and TRBJ2-6; no reliable D call. V lost 0 bases and J lost 2, with 6 bases in between. Looked up from germline, CDR1 is SGDLS and CDR2 is YYNGEE. The CDR3 spans 15 residues. CDR3 sequence (DNA): TGTGCCAGCAGCGTAGGGGGAACTGGGGCCAACGTCCTGACTTTC. Protein sequence: CASSVGGTGANVLTF.